This TCR beta chain is from a study of cytomegalovirus exposure and HLA in healthy donors. About the study: According to later analysis, the same platform produced the roughly 120 validation and 600 to 800 first-cohort repertoires.

This clone was recorded a few times. Only in-frame clones appear in the TCRdb table, and some are missing; sequencing was by immunoSEQ multiplex PCR. This table has about 180,000 clones, approximately 86% appearing once. The receptor was isolated from a young man in good health and CMV-seropositive. The sequenced material came from PBMCs.

This CDR3 reads CASTGVENSPLHF. The CDR3 coding sequence is TGTGCCAGCACAGGGGTCGAGAATTCACCCCTCCACTTT. The chain couples TRBV2 to TRBJ1-6; TRBD1 might be the D (6 bases). The V end lost 7 bases, the J end lost 7 bases, and 11 bases lay between the germline ends. Germline V gene sequence: CDR1 SNHLY, CDR2 FYNNEI. The CDR3 has 13 amino acids.